This TCR beta chain emerged from a study of technical replicates of blood from a handful of donors. This table comes from immunoSEQ multiplex PCR, and its TCRdb copy is limited to in-frame clones, with some not included. Here the sample spans just over 70,000 clones, about 94% being singletons. Trimming removed 0 bases from V and 0 bases from J, with 7 bases in between. The CDR3 spans 15 residues. Germline-derived CDR1 and CDR2 are SGDLS and YYNGEE. Sequencing was done on a sample of T cells isolated from PBMCs. This chain links TRBV9 with TRBJ1-3; no clear D. The clonotype comes from a human donor in good health. In DNA, the CDR3 is TGTGCCAGCAGCGTAGACGGGAGCTCTGGAAACACCATATATTTT. This codes for CASSVDGSSGNTIYF.